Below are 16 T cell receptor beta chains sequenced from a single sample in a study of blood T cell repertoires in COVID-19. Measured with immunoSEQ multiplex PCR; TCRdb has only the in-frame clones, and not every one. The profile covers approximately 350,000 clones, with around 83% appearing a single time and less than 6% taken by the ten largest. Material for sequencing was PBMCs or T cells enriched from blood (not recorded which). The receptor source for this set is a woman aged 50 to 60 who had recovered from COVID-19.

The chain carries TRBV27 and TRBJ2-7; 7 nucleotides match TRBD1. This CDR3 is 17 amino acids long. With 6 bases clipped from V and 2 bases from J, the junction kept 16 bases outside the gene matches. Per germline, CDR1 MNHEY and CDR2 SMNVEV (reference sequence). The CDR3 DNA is TGTGCCAGCAGCCAACTTTCCGGCAGGGGGATGACCTACGAGCAGTACTTC. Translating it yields CASSQLSGRGMTYEQYF.

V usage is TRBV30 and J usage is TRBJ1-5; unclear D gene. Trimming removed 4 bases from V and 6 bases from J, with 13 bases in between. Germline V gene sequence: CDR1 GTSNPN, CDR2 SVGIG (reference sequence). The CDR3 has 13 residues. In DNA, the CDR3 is TGTGCCTGGACCTACGGGGAAGGTCAGCCCCAGCATTTT. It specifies CAWTYGEGQPQHF.

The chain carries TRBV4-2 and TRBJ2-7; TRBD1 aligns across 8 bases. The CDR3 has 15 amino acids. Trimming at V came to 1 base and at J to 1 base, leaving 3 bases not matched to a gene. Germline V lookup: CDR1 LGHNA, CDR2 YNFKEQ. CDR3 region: CASSQGQGPSYEQYF. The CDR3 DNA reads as TGTGCCAGCAGCCAAGGACAGGGGCCTTCCTACGAGCAGTACTTC.

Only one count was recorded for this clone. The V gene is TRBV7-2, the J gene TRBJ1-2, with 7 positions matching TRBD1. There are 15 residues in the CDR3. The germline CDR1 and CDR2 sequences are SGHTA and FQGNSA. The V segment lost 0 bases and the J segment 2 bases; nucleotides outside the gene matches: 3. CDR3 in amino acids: CASSLAKQGNYGYTF. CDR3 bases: TGTGCCAGCAGCTTAGCGAAACAGGGGAACTATGGCTACACCTTC.

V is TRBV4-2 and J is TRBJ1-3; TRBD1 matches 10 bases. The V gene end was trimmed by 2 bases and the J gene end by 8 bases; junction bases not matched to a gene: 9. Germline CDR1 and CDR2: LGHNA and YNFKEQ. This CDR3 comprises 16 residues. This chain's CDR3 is CASSQQSGTGDYTIYF. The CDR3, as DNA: TGTGCCAGCAGCCAACAATCCGGGACAGGGGATTACACCATATATTTT.

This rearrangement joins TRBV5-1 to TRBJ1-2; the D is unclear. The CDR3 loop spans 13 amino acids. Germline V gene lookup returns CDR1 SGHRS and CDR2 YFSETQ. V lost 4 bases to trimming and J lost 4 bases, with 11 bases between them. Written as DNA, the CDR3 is TGCGCCAGCAGCCCCGGTTTGAGCTATGGCTACACCTTC. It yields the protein CASSPGLSYGYTF.

CDR3 nucleotides: TGTGCCAGCAGTGTCGGTCTAGCGGGAGTGTCCGGGGAGCTGTTTTTT. The encoded protein is CASSVGLAGVSGELFF. J is TRBJ2-2 and V is TRBV2, with 10 bases identical to TRBD2. J was trimmed by 6 bases and V by 4 bases; bases with no gene match: 8. This CDR3 contains 16 residues. Germline CDR1 SNHLY, CDR2 FYNNEI.

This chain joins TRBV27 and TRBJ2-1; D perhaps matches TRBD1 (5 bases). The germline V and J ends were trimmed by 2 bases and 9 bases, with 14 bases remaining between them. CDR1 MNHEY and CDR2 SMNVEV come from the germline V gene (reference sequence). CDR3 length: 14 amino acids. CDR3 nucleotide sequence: TGTGCCAGCAGTTTAAGACAGCCTACAGCTGAGCAGTTCTTC. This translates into CASSLRQPTAEQFF.

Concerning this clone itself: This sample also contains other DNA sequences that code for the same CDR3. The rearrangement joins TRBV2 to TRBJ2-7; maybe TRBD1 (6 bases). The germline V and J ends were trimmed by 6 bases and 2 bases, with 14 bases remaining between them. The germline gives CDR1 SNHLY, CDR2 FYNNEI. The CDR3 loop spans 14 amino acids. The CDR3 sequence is CASRETGPTYEQYF. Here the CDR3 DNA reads TGTGCCAGCAGGGAGACAGGACCTACCTACGAGCAGTACTTC.

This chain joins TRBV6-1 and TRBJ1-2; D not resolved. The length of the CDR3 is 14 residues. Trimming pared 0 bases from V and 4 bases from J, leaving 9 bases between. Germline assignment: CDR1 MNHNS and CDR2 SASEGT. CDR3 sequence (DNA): TGTGCCAGCAGTGAAGCGCAGGCATTCTATGGCTACACCTTC. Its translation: CASSEAQAFYGYTF.

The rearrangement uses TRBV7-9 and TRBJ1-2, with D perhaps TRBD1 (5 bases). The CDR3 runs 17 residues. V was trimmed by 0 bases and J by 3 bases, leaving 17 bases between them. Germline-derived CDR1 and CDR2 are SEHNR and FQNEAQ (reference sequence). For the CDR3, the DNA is TGTGCCAGCAGCTTAGCCCCTCCCCAGGGAACCCACTATGGCTACACCTTC. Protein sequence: CASSLAPPQGTHYGYTF.

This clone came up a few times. The CDR3 spells CASSVTGLLSPLHF. CDR3 bases: TGTGCCAGCAGCGTGACAGGGTTACTTTCACCCCTCCACTTT. The rearrangement joins TRBV5-5 to TRBJ1-6, with TRBD1 identical over 7 bases. This CDR3 comprises 14 residues. Germline trimming cut 4 bases from V and 9 bases from J; bases unmatched to any gene: 7. Germline-derived CDR1 and CDR2 are SGHKS and YYEKEE (reference sequence).

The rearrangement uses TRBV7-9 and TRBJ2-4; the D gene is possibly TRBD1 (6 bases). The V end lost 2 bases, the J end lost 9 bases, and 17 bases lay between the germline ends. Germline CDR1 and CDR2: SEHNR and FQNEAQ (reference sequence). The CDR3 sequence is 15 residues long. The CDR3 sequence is CASSLRQGLSGIQYF. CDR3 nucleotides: TGTGCCAGCAGCTTAAGGCAGGGGCTCAGCGGCATTCAGTACTTC.

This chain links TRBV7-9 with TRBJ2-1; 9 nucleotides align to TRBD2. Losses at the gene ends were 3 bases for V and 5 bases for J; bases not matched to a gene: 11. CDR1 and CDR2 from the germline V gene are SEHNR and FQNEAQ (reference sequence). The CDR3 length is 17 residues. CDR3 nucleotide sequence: TGTGCCAGCAGCTTTGCCGGACTAGCGTTAACAAACAATGAGCAGTTCTTC. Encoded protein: CASSFAGLALTNNEQFF.

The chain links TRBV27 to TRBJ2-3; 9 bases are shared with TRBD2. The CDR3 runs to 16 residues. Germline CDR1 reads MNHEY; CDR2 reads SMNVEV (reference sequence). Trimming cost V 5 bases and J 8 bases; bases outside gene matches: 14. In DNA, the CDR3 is TGTGCCAGCAGTCGACGAGTAGCGGGGGTAGGAGGTACGCAGTATTTT. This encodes CASSRRVAGVGGTQYF.

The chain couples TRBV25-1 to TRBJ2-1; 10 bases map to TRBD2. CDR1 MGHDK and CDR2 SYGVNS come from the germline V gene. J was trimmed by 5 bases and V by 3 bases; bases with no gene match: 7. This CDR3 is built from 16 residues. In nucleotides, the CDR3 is TGTGCCAGCAGTGAGGCTAGCGGGAGTGTTCACAATGAGCAGTTCTTC. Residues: CASSEASGSVHNEQFF.